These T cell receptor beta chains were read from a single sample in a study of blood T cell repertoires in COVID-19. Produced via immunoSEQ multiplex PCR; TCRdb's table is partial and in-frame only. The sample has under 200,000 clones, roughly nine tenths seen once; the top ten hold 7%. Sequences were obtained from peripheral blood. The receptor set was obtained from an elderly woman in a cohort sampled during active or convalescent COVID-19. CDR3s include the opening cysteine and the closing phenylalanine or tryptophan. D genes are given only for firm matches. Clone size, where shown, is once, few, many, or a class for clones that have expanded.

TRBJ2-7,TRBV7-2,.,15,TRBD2,TGTGCCAGCAGCTTACCGCGCCTAGCGGGGGACGAGCAGTACTTC,CASSLPRLAGDEQYF
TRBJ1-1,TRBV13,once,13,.,TGTGCCAGCAGGTGGCAGGTGAACACTGAAGCTTTCTTT,CASRWQVNTEAFF
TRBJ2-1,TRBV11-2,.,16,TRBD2,TGTGCCAGCAGCTCCCTGGCGGGGGGTGATATCAATGAGCAGTTCTTC,CASSSLAGGDINEQFF
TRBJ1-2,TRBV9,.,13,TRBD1,TGTGCCAGCAGCCCCGGGACAGGGGGTGGCTACACCTTC,CASSPGTGGGYTF
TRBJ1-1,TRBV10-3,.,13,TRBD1,TGTGCCATCAGTGTGCAGGGGGGCACTGAAGCTTTCTTT,CAISVQGGTEAFF
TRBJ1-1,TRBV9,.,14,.,TGTGCCAGCAGCGAGGACATCTTCAACACTGAAGCTTTCTTT,CASSEDIFNTEAFF
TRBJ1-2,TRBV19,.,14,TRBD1,TGTGCCAGTAGTAGCCGACAGGGGGTGTGGGGCTACACCTTC,CASSSRQGVWGYTF
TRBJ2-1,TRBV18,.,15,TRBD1,TGTGCCAGCTCGCCTACAGGGGATTCCTACAATGAGCAGTTCTTC,CASSPTGDSYNEQFF
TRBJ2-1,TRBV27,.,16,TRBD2,TGTGCCAGCAGTTTCGGAGTGGCGGGGGGGCTCAGTGAGCAGTTCTTC,CASSFGVAGGLSEQFF
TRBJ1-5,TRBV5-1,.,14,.,TGCGCCAGCAGCTTGGTTGGGGAGGGTCAGCCCCAGCATTTT,CASSLVGEGQPQHF
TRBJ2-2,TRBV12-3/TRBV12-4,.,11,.,TGTGCCAGCAGTTTCGGCGGGGAGCTGTTTTTT,CASSFGGELFF
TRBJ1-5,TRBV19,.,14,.,TGTGCCAGTACTCCGACATTTAGCAATCAGCCCCAGCATTTT,CASTPTFSNQPQHF
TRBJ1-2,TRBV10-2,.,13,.,TGCGCCAGCAGCGGCGCGGCCCTCTATGGCTACACCTTC,CASSGAALYGYTF
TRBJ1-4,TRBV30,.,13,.,TGTGCCTGGACTGGACAGCCTAATGAAAAACTGTTTTTT,CAWTGQPNEKLFF
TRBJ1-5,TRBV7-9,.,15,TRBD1,TGTGCCAGCAGCTTATGGGGACAGGACAATCAGCCCCAGCATTTT,CASSLWGQDNQPQHF
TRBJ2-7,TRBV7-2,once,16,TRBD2,TGTGCCAGCAGCCAAACCAGCGGGGGGTGGACCTACGAGCAGTACTTC,CASSQTSGGWTYEQYF
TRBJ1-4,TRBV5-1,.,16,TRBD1,TGCGCCAGCAGCTTGGAACTAGGGGGCGCGGGTGAAAAACTGTTTTTT,CASSLELGGAGEKLFF
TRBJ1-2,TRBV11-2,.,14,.,TGTGCCAGCAGCTTCGACGGGTCCTCATATGGCTACACCTTC,CASSFDGSSYGYTF